This T cell receptor beta chain was documented in a study of regulatory T cells in long-lasting Graves disease. Study-level findings and limits: Among persistent patients, a larger number of public clonotypes were shared (about 3,000) than among newly diagnosed patients (about 970). Favored usage of TRBV28, TRBJ1-2 and TRBJ2-5 was recorded in persistent disease.

The time point denotes: newly diagnosed GD, antithyroid drugs for less than 3 months. PBMC RNA served as the TCR library source. The J segment lost 8 bases and the V segment lost 5 bases, leaving 9 bases of the junction unmatched. The CDR3 extends over 16 amino acids. CDR1 and CDR2 (germline): MDHEN, SYDVKM. Building the TCR beta libraries relied on iRepertoire HTBI primers, and CDR3 regions underwent Arm-PCR. In TCRdb, the multiplex PCR reads were re-called with MiXCR into one record per CDR3 protein. This repertoire shows over 350,000 distinct CDR3 sequences, 14% found once; its top ten account for roughly 18%. This clonotype has ten or more counts. Its antigen remains unidentified. The sample was also linked to a second study, of T cells in Graves' hyperthyroidism and ophthalmopathy. This second report adds: Classification by a 13 V-J model distinguished ophthalmopathy from stable hyperthyroidism.

The sequence came from a woman in her forties or fifties with Graves disease. The sequencing here drew on peripheral blood mononuclear cells (PBMCs), taken at new diagnosis, from a patient treated with antithyroid drugs. The rearrangement uses TRBV28 and TRBJ2-1; TRBD2 matches 13 bases. CDR3 protein: CASSTRTSGSWYEQFF. CDR3 DNA sequence: TGTGCCAGCAGTACACGGACTAGCGGGAGTTGGTATGAGCAGTTCTTC. Together with reference TRBV28 and TRBJ2-1, the CDR3 gives the full variable domain: DVKVTQSSRYLVKRTGEKVFLECVQDMDHENMFWYRQDPGLGLRLIYFSYDVKMKEKGDIPEGYSVSREKKERFSLILESASTNQTSMYLCASSTRTSGSWYEQFFGPGTRLTVL.